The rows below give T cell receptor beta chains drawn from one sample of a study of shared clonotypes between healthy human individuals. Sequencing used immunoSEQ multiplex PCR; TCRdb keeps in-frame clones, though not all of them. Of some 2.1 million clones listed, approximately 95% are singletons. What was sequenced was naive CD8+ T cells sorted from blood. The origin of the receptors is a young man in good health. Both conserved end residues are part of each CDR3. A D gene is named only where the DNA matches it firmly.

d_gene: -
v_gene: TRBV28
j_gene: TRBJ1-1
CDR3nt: TGTGCCAGCAGGTTATTATTCCCGGCAGCGACCATGAACACTGAAGCTTTCTTT
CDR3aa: CASRLLFPAATMNTEAFF

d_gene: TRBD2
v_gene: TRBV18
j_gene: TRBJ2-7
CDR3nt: TGTGCCAGCTCACCCACTCGGACTAGCGGGACGGTCGAGCAGTACTTC
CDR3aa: CASSPTRTSGTVEQYF

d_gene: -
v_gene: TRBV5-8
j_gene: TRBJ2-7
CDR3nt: TGTGCCAGCAGCCCGGGATCCGGGGCCGACGCCGAGCAGTACTTC
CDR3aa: CASSPGSGADAEQYF

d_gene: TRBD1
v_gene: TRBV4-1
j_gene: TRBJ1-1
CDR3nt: TGCGCCAGCAGCCCGGGACAGGGCGTCACTGAAGCTTTCTTT
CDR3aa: CASSPGQGVTEAFF

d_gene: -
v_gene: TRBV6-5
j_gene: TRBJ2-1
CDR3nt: TGTGCCAGCAGTTATGATGCGCCCGCCTACAATGAGCAGTTCTTC
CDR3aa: CASSYDAPAYNEQFF

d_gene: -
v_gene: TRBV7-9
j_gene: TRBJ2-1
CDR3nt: TGTGCCAGCAGCGGACACCGTAATGGAAATGAGCAGTTCTTC
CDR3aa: CASSGHRNGNEQFF

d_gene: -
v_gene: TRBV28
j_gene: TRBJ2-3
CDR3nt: TGTGCCAGCAACGTAGGCGGGTTCACAGATACGCAGTATTTT
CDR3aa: CASNVGGFTDTQYF

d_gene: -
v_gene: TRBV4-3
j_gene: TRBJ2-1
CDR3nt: TGCGCCAGCAGCCATCTTCTAGGGGCAAAAGGAATGGGTCATGAGCAGTTCTTC
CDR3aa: CASSHLLGAKGMGHEQFF

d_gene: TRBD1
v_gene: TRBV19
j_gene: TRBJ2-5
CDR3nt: TGTGCCAGTAACAACAGGGGAATGGAGACCCAGTACTTC
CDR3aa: CASNNRGMETQYF

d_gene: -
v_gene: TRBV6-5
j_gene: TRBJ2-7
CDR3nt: TGTGCCAGCAACCCAGGGGCGATGAGATCCTACGAGCAGTACTTC
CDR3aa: CASNPGAMRSYEQYF

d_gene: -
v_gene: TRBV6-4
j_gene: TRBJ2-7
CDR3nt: TGTGCCAGCACTCATCGGGGGACAAAAACTAAAGAGGCCTACGAGCAGTACTTC
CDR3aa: CASTHRGTKTKEAYEQYF

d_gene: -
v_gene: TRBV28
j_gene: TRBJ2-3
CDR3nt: TGTGCCAGCAGTTTACGGGGGACAGATACGCAGTATTTT
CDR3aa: CASSLRGTDTQYF

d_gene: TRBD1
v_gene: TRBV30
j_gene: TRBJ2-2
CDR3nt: TGTGCCTGGGATCCTACAGGGGCGAACACCGGGGAGCTGTTTTTT
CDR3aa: CAWDPTGANTGELFF

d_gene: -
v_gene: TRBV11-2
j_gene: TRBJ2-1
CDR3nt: TGTGCCAGCAGCCCCCCCGTAGATGAGCAGTTCTTC
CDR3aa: CASSPPVDEQFF

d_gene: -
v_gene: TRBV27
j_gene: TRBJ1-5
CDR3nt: TGTGCCAGCAGTTTATCTGGGGCCAATCAGCCCCAGCATTTT
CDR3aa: CASSLSGANQPQHF

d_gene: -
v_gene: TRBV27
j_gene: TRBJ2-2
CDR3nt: TGTGCCAGCAGTTTATTGTTGGGGAACCCCGGGGAGCTGTTTTTT
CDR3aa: CASSLLLGNPGELFF